The source of this T cell receptor beta chain is a study of blood T cell repertoires in COVID-19. This clone was found once. Data came from immunoSEQ multiplex PCR; TCRdb stores just in-frame clones and leaves some out. The table shows tens of thousands of clones, with over 75% occurring only once. The origin of this receptor is a human donor in a cohort sampled during active COVID-19. Input material: peripheral blood.

The CDR3 region is CASSPAGGRPYNEQFF. DNA of the CDR3: TGTGCCAGCAGTCCTGCCGGCGGGCGGCCCTACAATGAGCAGTTCTTC. The chain employs TRBV27 and TRBJ2-1, with D possibly matching TRBD2 (5 bases). Trimming removed 5 bases at V and 2 bases at J, with 16 bases between. This CDR3 region has 16 residues. Germline CDR1 reads MNHEY; CDR2 reads SMNVEV (reference sequence).